The 6 T cell receptor beta chains presented below share a single source sample, sequenced in a study of cytomegalovirus exposure and HLA in healthy donors. PCR amplification relied on 60 Vbeta primers (plus 13 Jbeta primers). This table comes from immunoSEQ multiplex PCR, and its TCRdb copy is limited to in-frame clones, with some not included. The top ten clones hold 3% to 5% of a sample with some 110,000 clones, 81% of them seen once. Sequences were obtained from PBMCs. These receptor sequences come from a woman aged 25 to 45 in good health and CMV-seronegative.

This clone was seen a single time. The V and J genes are TRBV7-2 and TRBJ1-5, with 9 bases fitting TRBD1. The V gene's germline CDR1 is SGHTA and CDR2 FQGNSA. This CDR3 region has 14 residues. The trim removed 4 bases at V and 5 bases at J, leaving 3 bases unmatched. CDR3 region: CASSSGQGDQPQHF. In DNA form, the CDR3 reads TGTGCCAGCAGCTCGGGACAGGGCGATCAGCCCCAGCATTTT. Looking up the rest from reference TRBV7-2 and TRBJ1-5 gives the full variable domain: GAGVSQSPSNKVTEKGKDVELRCDPISGHTALYWYRQSLGQGLEFLIYFQGNSAPDKSGLPSDRFSAERTGGSVSTLTIQRTQQEDSAVYLCASSSGQGDQPQHFGDGTRLSIL.

This clone was picked up one time. The rearrangement links TRBV28 to TRBJ2-2; TRBD2 aligns across 8 bases. After removal of 7 bases from V and 4 bases from J, the junction contained 8 bases not matched to a gene. CDR3 size: 15 residues. Germline lookup yields CDR1 MDHEN and CDR2 SYDVKM. The CDR3 DNA follows: TGTGCCAGCACCTTCGGGGGGGCGGGCACCGGGGAGCTGTTTTTT. This codes for CASTFGGAGTGELFF. Drawing the rest from reference TRBV28 and TRBJ2-2, the complete variable domain is DVKVTQSSRYLVKRTGEKVFLECVQDMDHENMFWYRQDPGLGLRLIYFSYDVKMKEKGDIPEGYSVSREKKERFSLILESASTNQTSMYLCASTFGGAGTGELFFGEGSRLTVL.

As to this clone: At one end the junction does not follow the germline gene, possibly because of a read error. The genes are TRBV7-9 and TRBJ2-7; D remains unclear. This CDR3 comprises 13 residues. Per the germline V gene, CDR1 is SEHNR and CDR2 is FQNEAQ (reference sequence). The CDR3 bases are TGTTCCAGCAGCCCCTTGAGGCGGTACGAGCAGTACTTC. It codes for CSSSPLRRYEQYF.

J is TRBJ1-3 and V is TRBV18; D may be TRBD1 (5 bases). The CDR3 runs to 16 residues. V gave up 4 bases and J gave up 3 bases, with 16 bases separating them. Germline V lookup: CDR1 KGHSH, CDR2 LQKENI. CDR3 region: CASSLLQGALGNTIYF. In DNA, the CDR3 is TGTGCCAGCTCACTACTACAAGGGGCCCTTGGAAACACCATATATTTT. Full variable domain (outside the CDR3, taken from reference TRBV18 and TRBJ1-3): NAGVMQNPRHLVRRRGQEARLRCSPMKGHSHVYWYRQLPEEGLKFMVYLQKENIIDESGMPKERFSAEFPKEGPSILRIQQVVRGDSAAYFCASSLLQGALGNTIYFGEGSWLTVV.

This clone came up once. The V call is TRBV4-1, the J call TRBJ1-3; 7 nucleotides line up with TRBD1. This CDR3 has 15 amino acids. Germline lookup yields CDR1 MGHRA and CDR2 YSYEKL. V was clipped by 4 bases and J by 1 base; unmatched bases: 4. The CDR3 loop reads CASSLQTGSGNTIYF. The CDR3 bases are TGCGCCAGCAGCCTCCAGACAGGGTCTGGAAACACCATATATTTT.

This chain uses TRBV2 with TRBJ2-1, with 12 bases fitting TRBD2. V lost 6 bases to trimming and J lost 0 bases; unmatched junction nucleotides: 6. In germline, CDR1 is SNHLY, CDR2 FYNNEI. The CDR3 totals 17 residues. The CDR3 loop is CASSGTSGRSSYNEQFF. CDR3 bases: TGTGCCAGCAGCGGAACTAGCGGGAGGAGCTCCTACAATGAGCAGTTCTTC. The full variable domain, with the rest looked up from reference TRBV2 and TRBJ2-1, is EPEVTQTPSHQVTQMGQEVILRCVPISNHLYFYWYRQILGQKVEFLVSFYNNEISEKSEIFDDQFSVERPDGSNFTLKIRSTKLEDSAMYFCASSGTSGRSSYNEQFFGPGTRLTVL.